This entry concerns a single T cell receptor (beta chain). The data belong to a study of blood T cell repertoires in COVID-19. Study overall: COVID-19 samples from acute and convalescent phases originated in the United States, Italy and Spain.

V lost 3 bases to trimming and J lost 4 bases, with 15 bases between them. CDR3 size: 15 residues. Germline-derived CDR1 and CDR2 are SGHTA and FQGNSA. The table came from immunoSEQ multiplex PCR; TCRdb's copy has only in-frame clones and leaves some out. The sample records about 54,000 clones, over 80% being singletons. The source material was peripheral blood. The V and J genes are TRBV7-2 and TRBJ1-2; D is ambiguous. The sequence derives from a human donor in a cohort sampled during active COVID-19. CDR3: CASSFFDTYGYGYTF. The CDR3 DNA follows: TGTGCCAGCAGCTTCTTCGATACCTATGGCTATGGCTACACCTTC.